Below, 19 T cell receptor beta chains from the same sample are listed, as sequenced in a study of shared clonotypes between healthy human individuals. Here immunoSEQ multiplex PCR was the method, and the copy in TCRdb shows in-frame clones only, minus some. The sample carries 2 million to 2.5 million clones, 93% recorded once. Sequencing was performed on naive CD4+ T cells from PBMCs. Regarding subset: CD45RA+ positively selected. These receptors were taken from a man aged 18 to 29 in good health. Some clones in this sample may be carry-over from other donors' samples.

The rearrangement joins TRBV6-6 to TRBJ2-5; 7 positions agree with TRBD2. CDR1 MNHNY and CDR2 SVGAGI come from the germline V gene (reference sequence). Trimming removed 8 bases from V and 5 bases from J; junction bases left unmatched: 8. The CDR3 is 13 residues long. The CDR3 nucleotides are TGTGCCAGCGCTAGCGGCCTGTGGGAGACCCAGTACTTC. It encodes CASASGLWETQYF.

The J gene is TRBJ2-2, the V gene TRBV5-1; possibly TRBD2 for D (5 bases). Germline V gene lookup returns CDR1 SGHRS and CDR2 YFSETQ. The CDR3 is 14 amino acids. V was pared by 7 bases and J by 0 bases, with 10 bases between. The CDR3 bases are TGCGCCAGCCGGCCGGGGACGAACACCGGGGAGCTGTTTTTT. This sequence encodes CASRPGTNTGELFF.

V and J are TRBV15 and TRBJ2-5, with 7 bases fitting TRBD1. Per the germline V gene, CDR1 is LNHNV and CDR2 is YYDKDF (reference sequence). J lost 2 bases, V lost 3 bases, and 9 bases had no gene match. CDR3 length equals 16 residues. The chain's CDR3 is CATSSQLTGRQETQYF. For the CDR3, the DNA is TGTGCCACCAGCAGCCAACTGACAGGGCGGCAAGAGACCCAGTACTTC.

The chain joins TRBV6-1 to TRBJ2-5, with D unresolved. This CDR3 is 13 amino acids long. V lost 4 bases and J lost 5, with 11 bases in between. Germline V CDR1 and CDR2: MNHNS, SASEGT. CDR3 bases: TGTGCCAGCAGTGTGGCCCCCGCGGAGACCCAGTACTTC. Protein: CASSVAPAETQYF.

The chain recombines TRBV6-1 with TRBJ2-1; TRBD2 is a possible D gene (5 bases). Trimming cost V 3 bases and J 0 bases, with 12 bases left between them. The germline V gene has CDR1 MNHNS and CDR2 SASEGT. This CDR3 is 16 amino acids long. In DNA form, the CDR3 reads TGTGCCAGCAGTGACGACGGGATTAACTCCTACAATGAGCAGTTCTTC. Amino acid sequence: CASSDDGINSYNEQFF.

The chain employs TRBV28 and TRBJ1-2, with 9 bases that match TRBD1. There are 12 residues in the CDR3. Unmatched junction bases numbered 6, after V lost 11 bases and J lost 5 bases. Germline CDR1 is MDHEN and CDR2 is SYDVKM. The CDR3: CAVTGQGYGYTF. The CDR3 DNA is TGTGCCGTTACGGGACAGGGTTATGGCTACACCTTC.

V and J are TRBV6-5 and TRBJ2-7; the D gene is possibly TRBD1 (6 bases). The CDR3 is 12 residues long. Germline CDR1 reads MNHEY; CDR2 reads SVGAGI. CDR3 residues: CASTGTNYEQYF. The CDR3 DNA reads as TGTGCTTCAACAGGGACAAACTACGAGCAGTACTTC.

This chain connects TRBV5-1 to TRBJ1-4; no clear D gene. V dropped 4 bases and J dropped 8 bases, with 18 bases sitting between them. The CDR3 loop spans 15 amino acids. CDR1 is SGHRS and CDR2 is YFSETQ in the germline V gene. Here the CDR3 reads CASSPQLDGGEKLFF. For the CDR3, the DNA is TGCGCCAGCAGCCCACAATTGGACGGCGGGGAAAAACTGTTTTTT.

The genes are TRBV7-2 and TRBJ2-7; D may be TRBD1 (5 bases). The CDR3 is 16 residues long. V gave up 5 bases and J gave up 3 bases, with 20 bases separating them. CDR1 and CDR2 from the germline V gene are SGHTA and FQGNSA. The chain's CDR3 is CASSPYRRGYDYEQYF. The DNA for the CDR3 is TGTGCCAGCAGCCCCTATCGAAGGGGATACGACTACGAGCAGTACTTC.

The chain combines TRBV4-3 with TRBJ1-5, with unresolved D. V was pared by 1 base and J by 4 bases, with 8 bases between. The CDR3 sequence is 14 residues long. Germline V gives CDR1 LGHNA, CDR2 YSLEER. The CDR3 sequence: CASSQVWQNQPQHF. CDR3 nucleotides: TGCGCCAGCAGCCAAGTATGGCAGAATCAGCCCCAGCATTTT.

The chain couples TRBV28 to TRBJ1-5, with D tentatively TRBD1 (5 bases). This CDR3 has 16 amino acids. Per the germline V gene, CDR1 is MDHEN and CDR2 is SYDVKM. The ends were cut back, 4 bases at V and 7 bases at J, with 20 bases in the middle. The CDR3 nucleotides are TGTGCCAGCAGTTATTTCCGGGACCGTGGGATCCAGCCCCAGCATTTT. Protein sequence: CASSYFRDRGIQPQHF.

This sequence joins TRBV7-9 and TRBJ1-1; D remains ambiguous. In germline, CDR1 is SEHNR, CDR2 FQNEAQ (reference sequence). Trimming shortened V by 4 bases and J by 3 bases, and 6 bases separated the two germline ends. The CDR3 is 12 amino acids. In DNA form, the CDR3 reads TGTGCCAGCAGCTCAAAAGACACTGAAGCTTTCTTT. Its protein product is CASSSKDTEAFF. Supplemented by reference TRBV7-9 and TRBJ1-1, the full variable domain reads DTGVSQNPRHKITKRGQNVTFRCDPISEHNRLYWYRQTLGQGPEFLTYFQNEAQLEKSRLLSDRFSAERPKGSFSTLEIQRTEQGDSAMYLCASSSKDTEAFFGQGTRLTVV.

The chain links TRBV28 to TRBJ1-5; possibly TRBD1 for D (6 bases). V dropped 6 bases and J dropped 5 bases, with 11 bases sitting between them. Germline CDR1 is MDHEN and CDR2 is SYDVKM. The CDR3 spans 13 residues. CDR3 nucleotides: TGTGCCAGCAGAACAGGGTTCGATCAGCCCCAGCATTTT. Encoded protein: CASRTGFDQPQHF.

This sequence joins TRBV5-4 and TRBJ2-7; no definite D call. Germline CDR1 SGHNT, CDR2 YYREEE (reference sequence). This CDR3 spans 15 amino acids. V was clipped by 4 bases and J by 1 base, with 15 bases between them. The CDR3 DNA is TGTGCCAGCAGCCGTGGTCCTTCTGAATCCTACGAGCAGTACTTC. This translates into CASSRGPSESYEQYF. Combining the CDR3 with reference TRBV5-4 and TRBJ2-7 gives the whole variable domain ETGVTQSPTHLIKTRGQQVTLRCSSQSGHNTVSWYQQALGQGPQFIFQYYREEENGRGNFPPRFSGLQFPNYSSELNVNALELDDSALYLCASSRGPSESYEQYFGPGTRLTVT.

This clone was detected once. V usage is TRBV7-3 and J usage is TRBJ2-1, with 10 positions matching TRBD2. J gave up 8 bases and V 5 bases, and 9 bases lay outside the gene matches. The CDR3 is 15 residues long. Germline assignment: CDR1 SGHTA and CDR2 FQGTGA. Here the CDR3 DNA reads TGTGCCAGCAGCCGTGGGAGCGGGAGGGGCGATGAGCAGTTCTTC. The encoded protein is CASSRGSGRGDEQFF.

This clone showed up just once. Other DNA sequences in this specimen translate into the identical CDR3. The chain uses TRBV9 and TRBJ2-1; D is unresolved. The germline gives CDR1 SGDLS, CDR2 YYNGEE. V was trimmed by 0 bases and J by 0 bases, leaving 7 bases between them. This CDR3 is built from 15 residues. CDR3 coding DNA: TGTGCCAGCAGCGTAGGGGCTAGCTCCTACAATGAGCAGTTCTTC. This encodes CASSVGASSYNEQFF. Filled out from reference TRBV9 and TRBJ2-1, the complete variable domain reads DSGVTQTPKHLITATGQRVTLRCSPRSGDLSVYWYQQSLDQGLQFLIQYYNGEERAKGNILERFSAQQFPDLHSELNLSSLELGDSALYFCASSVGASSYNEQFFGPGTRLTVL.

The V gene is TRBV7-2, the J gene TRBJ1-1, with D tentatively TRBD1 (5 bases). The germline CDR1 and CDR2 sequences are SGHTA and FQGNSA. The CDR3 has 15 residues. V was cut by 1 base and J by 4 bases, with 13 bases left in between. CDR3 in DNA: TGTGCCAGCAGCTTAGTGATTGGGGGTGCCACTGAAGCTTTCTTT. This encodes CASSLVIGGATEAFF.

A remark on this clone: Other DNA sequences from this sample encode an identical CDR3 as well. V usage is TRBV11-2 and J usage is TRBJ2-7; maybe TRBD2 (6 bases). V was cut by 1 base and J by 4 bases, with 14 bases left in between. Germline assignment: CDR1 SGHAT and CDR2 FQNNGV. This CDR3 has 15 residues. The CDR3 loop reads CASSLVLAGTYEQYF. The DNA for the CDR3 is TGTGCCAGCAGCTTAGTATTGGCCGGGACTTACGAGCAGTACTTC. Together with reference TRBV11-2 and TRBJ2-7, the CDR3 gives the full variable domain: EAGVAQSPRYKIIEKRQSVAFWCNPISGHATLYWYQQILGQGPKLLIQFQNNGVVDDSQLPKDRFSAERLKGVDSTLKIQPAKLEDSAVYLCASSLVLAGTYEQYFGPGTRLTVT.

The chain uses TRBV9 and TRBJ1-3; TRBD1 is a possible D gene (5 bases). The germline CDR1 and CDR2 sequences are SGDLS and YYNGEE. This CDR3 contains 15 residues. V gave up 3 bases and J gave up 0 bases, with 10 bases separating them. The CDR3 loop is CASSGGLASGNTIYF. The CDR3 DNA reads TGTGCCAGCAGCGGGGGCCTCGCCTCTGGAAACACCATATATTTT.